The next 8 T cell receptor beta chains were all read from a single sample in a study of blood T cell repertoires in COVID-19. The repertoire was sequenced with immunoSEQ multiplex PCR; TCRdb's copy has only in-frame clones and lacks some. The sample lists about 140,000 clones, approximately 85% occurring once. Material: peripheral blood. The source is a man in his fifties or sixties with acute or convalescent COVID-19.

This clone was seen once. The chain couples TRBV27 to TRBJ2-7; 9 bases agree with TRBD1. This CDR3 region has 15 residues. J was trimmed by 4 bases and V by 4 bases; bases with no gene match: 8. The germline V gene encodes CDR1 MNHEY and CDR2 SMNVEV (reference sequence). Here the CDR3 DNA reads TGTGCCAGCAGTTCCCCGGACAGGGGCCGGTACGAGCAGTACTTC. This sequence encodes CASSSPDRGRYEQYF.

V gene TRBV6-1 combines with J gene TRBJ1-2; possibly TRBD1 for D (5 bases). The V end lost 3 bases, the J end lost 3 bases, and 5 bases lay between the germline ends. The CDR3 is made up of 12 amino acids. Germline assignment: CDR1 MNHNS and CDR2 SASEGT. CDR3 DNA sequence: TGTGCCAGCAGTGAGACAGACTATGGCTACACCTTC. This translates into CASSETDYGYTF.

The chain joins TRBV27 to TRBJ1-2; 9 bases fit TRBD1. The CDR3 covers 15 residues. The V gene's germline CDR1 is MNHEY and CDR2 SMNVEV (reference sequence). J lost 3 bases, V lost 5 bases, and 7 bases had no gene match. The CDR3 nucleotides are TGTGCCAGCAGTGAGACGGGACAGGGACACTATGGCTACACCTTC. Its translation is CASSETGQGHYGYTF.

The chain's CDR3 is CASSSHGNQPQHF. CDR3 DNA sequence: TGTGCCAGCAGCTCCCATGGCAATCAGCCCCAGCATTTT. This chain joins TRBV7-9 and TRBJ1-5; D call uncertain. Germline-derived CDR1 and CDR2 are SEHNR and FQNEAQ (reference sequence). Trimming stripped 4 bases from V and 2 bases from J, with 6 bases between. The CDR3 contains 13 residues.

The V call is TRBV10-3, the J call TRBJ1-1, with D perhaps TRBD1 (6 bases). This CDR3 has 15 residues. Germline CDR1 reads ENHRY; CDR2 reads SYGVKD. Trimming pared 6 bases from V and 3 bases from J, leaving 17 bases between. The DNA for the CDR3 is TGTGCCATCAGGGTAGATCTTCAGGGGTACACTGAAGCTTTCTTT. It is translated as CAIRVDLQGYTEAFF.

CDR3 nucleotide sequence: TGTGCCAGCACCCACAGGGAGTGGACTGAAGCTTTCTTT. Protein product: CASTHREWTEAFF. The V call is TRBV5-8, the J call TRBJ1-1, with D perhaps TRBD1 (6 bases). The CDR3 runs 13 residues. Per germline, CDR1 SGHTS and CDR2 YDEGEE. Trimming cost V 6 bases and J 5 bases, with 14 bases left between them. Full variable domain (missing parts from reference TRBV5-8 and TRBJ1-1): EAGVTQSPTHLIKTRGQQATLRCSPISGHTSVYWYQQALGLGLQFLLWYDEGEERNRGNFPPRFSGRQFPNYSSELNVNALELEDSALYLCASTHREWTEAFFGQGTRLTVV.

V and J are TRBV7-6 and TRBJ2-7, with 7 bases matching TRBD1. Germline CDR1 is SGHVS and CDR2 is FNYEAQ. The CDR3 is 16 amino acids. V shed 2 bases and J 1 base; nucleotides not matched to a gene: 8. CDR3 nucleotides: TGTGCCAGCAGCTTACACGGACAGGTGACTTCCTACGAGCAGTACTTC. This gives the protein CASSLHGQVTSYEQYF.

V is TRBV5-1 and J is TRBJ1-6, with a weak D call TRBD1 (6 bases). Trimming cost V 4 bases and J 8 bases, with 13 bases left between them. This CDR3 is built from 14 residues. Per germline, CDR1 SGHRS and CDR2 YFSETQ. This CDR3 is CASSDRSGDSPLHF. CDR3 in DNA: TGCGCCAGCAGCGACAGGTCAGGGGATTCACCCCTCCACTTT.